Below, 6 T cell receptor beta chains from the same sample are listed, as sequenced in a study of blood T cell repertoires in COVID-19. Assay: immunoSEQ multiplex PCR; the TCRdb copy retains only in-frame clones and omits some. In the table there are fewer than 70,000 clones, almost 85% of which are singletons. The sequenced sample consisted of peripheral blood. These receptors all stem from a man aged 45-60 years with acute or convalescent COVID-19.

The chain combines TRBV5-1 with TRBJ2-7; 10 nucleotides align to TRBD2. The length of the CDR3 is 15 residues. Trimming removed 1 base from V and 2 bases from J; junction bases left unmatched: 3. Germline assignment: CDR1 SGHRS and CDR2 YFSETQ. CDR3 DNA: TGCGCCAGCAGCTTGAGGAGCGGGGGGGCCTACGAGCAGTACTTC. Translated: CASSLRSGGAYEQYF. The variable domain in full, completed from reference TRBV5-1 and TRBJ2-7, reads KAGVTQTPRYLIKTRGQQVTLSCSPISGHRSVSWYQQTPGQGLQFLFEYFSETQRNKGNFPGRFSGRQFSNSRSEMNVSTLELGDSALYLCASSLRSGGAYEQYFGPGTRLTVT.

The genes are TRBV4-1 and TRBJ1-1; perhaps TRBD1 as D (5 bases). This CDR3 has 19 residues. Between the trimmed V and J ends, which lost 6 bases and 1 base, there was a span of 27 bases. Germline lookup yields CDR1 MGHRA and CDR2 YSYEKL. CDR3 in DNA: TGCGCCAGCAGGACTCTCCCCGGGGGAGGGAGGTATGGGAACACTGAAGCTTTCTTT. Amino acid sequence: CASRTLPGGGRYGNTEAFF.

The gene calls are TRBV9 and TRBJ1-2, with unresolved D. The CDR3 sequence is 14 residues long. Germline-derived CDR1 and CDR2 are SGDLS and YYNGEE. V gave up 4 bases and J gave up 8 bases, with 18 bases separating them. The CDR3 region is CASSPTAGLGGYTF. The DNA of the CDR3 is TGTGCCAGCAGCCCAACAGCGGGGTTGGGAGGCTACACCTTC.

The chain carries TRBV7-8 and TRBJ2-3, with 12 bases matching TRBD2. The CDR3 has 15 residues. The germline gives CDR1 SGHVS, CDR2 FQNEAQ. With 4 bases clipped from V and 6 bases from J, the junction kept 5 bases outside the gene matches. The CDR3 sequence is CASSYPGTSGDTQYF. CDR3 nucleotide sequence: TGTGCCAGCAGCTACCCCGGGACTAGCGGGGATACGCAGTATTTT.

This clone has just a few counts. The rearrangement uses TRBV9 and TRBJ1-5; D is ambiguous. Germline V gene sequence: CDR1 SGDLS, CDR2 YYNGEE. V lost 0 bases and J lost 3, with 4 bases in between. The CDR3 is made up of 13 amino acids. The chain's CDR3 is CASSVDFNQPQHF. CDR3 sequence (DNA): TGTGCCAGCAGCGTAGACTTCAATCAGCCCCAGCATTTT.

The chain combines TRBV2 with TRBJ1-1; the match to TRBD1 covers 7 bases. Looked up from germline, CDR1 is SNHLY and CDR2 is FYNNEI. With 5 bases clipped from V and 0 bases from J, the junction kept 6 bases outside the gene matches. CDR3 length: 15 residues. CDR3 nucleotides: TGTGCCAGCAGTCTCCGGACAGGTATGAACACTGAAGCTTTCTTT. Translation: CASSLRTGMNTEAFF.